Listed below are T cell receptor beta chains from one sample, sequenced in a study of stem cell transplantation in POMP-related autoinflammatory disease. Measured with immunoSEQ multiplex PCR; TCRdb has only the in-frame clones, and not every one. Here the sample spans about 32,000 clones, around 88% being singletons. Material: CD4+ T cells from PBMCs, obtained before stem cell transplantation. These receptors originate from a human donor with POMP-related autoinflammation and immune dysregulation (PRAID). The conserved cysteine and the conserved F or W are not part of the CDR3 here. Fields, in order: J gene, D gene, V gene, CDR3 protein. The D gene is left open where the match is weak.

J: TRBJ1-2
D: .
V: TRBV6-5
CDR3: ASSYSGDPYGYT

J: TRBJ2-1
D: .
V: TRBV7-9
CDR3: ASSLEVRGSWYNEQF

J: TRBJ1-5
D: TRBD1
V: TRBV6-7
CDR3: ASSGTGAVSYSNQPQH

J: TRBJ1-1
D: .
V: TRBV11-1
CDR3: ATSRGNRASTEAF

J: TRBJ2-7
D: .
V: TRBV27
CDR3: ASSLGYEQY

J: TRBJ2-3
D: .
V: TRBV7-2
CDR3: ASSLGGVGTDTQY

J: TRBJ2-7
D: .
V: TRBV6-5
CDR3: ASTTPSPPYEQY

J: TRBJ2-7
D: .
V: TRBV5-1
CDR3: ASSLDVYEQY

J: TRBJ2-7
D: .
V: TRBV11-2
CDR3: ASSPNTYEQY

J: TRBJ2-2
D: .
V: TRBV12-2
CDR3: ASRLGGGGFAGELF

J: TRBJ1-2
D: .
V: TRBV2
CDR3: ASSDPNYGYT

J: TRBJ2-1
D: .
V: TRBV28
CDR3: ASSLFRARRNEQF

J: TRBJ1-2
D: .
V: TRBV4-2
CDR3: ASSQEPGRARGYT

J: TRBJ1-1
D: .
V: TRBV5-1
CDR3: ASRAMGNTEAF

J: TRBJ1-1
D: .
V: TRBV21-1
CDR3: ASSARGEGAF

J: TRBJ2-3
D: .
V: TRBV7-9
CDR3: ASSSSSVADTQY

J: TRBJ2-2
D: TRBD1
V: TRBV18
CDR3: ASSPGQGMNTGELF

J: TRBJ1-5
D: .
V: TRBV18
CDR3: ASSPRDTDQPQH

J: TRBJ1-3
D: TRBD1
V: TRBV10-3
CDR3: AISEPGQGGVVVRNTIY

J: TRBJ1-1
D: .
V: TRBV6-1
CDR3: AIVWRGNTEAF

J: TRBJ1-1
D: TRBD1
V: TRBV6-1
CDR3: ASSDHRGPMSSEAF

J: TRBJ2-7
D: TRBD1
V: TRBV11-2
CDR3: ASSFPGQALKQY

J: TRBJ1-6
D: .
V: TRBV4-1
CDR3: ASSQIGNSPLH

J: TRBJ1-2
D: .
V: TRBV7-9
CDR3: ASSLQRGRGGYT

J: TRBJ1-1
D: .
V: TRBV11-1
CDR3: ASSPETLHTEAF

J: TRBJ2-2
D: TRBD1
V: TRBV5-4
CDR3: ASSLNRGQNTGELF

J: TRBJ1-4
D: .
V: TRBV4-2
CDR3: ASSFGRNEKLF

J: TRBJ2-1
D: .
V: TRBV5-1
CDR3: ASSSRGRALYNEQF

J: TRBJ1-4
D: .
V: TRBV14
CDR3: ASSLTNEKLF

J: TRBJ1-2
D: TRBD1
V: TRBV6-1
CDR3: ASSVTGGGPYGYT

J: TRBJ1-2
D: .
V: TRBV10-3
CDR3: AISASLVPMEGYT

J: TRBJ2-2
D: .
V: TRBV5-5
CDR3: ASSFGNTGELF

J: TRBJ1-2
D: .
V: TRBV6-5
CDR3: ASSYDLYGYT

J: TRBJ1-4
D: .
V: TRBV20-1
CDR3: SAFGGEKLF

J: TRBJ2-3
D: .
V: TRBV5-1
CDR3: ASSLGVSTDTQY

J: TRBJ1-6
D: TRBD1
V: TRBV5-6
CDR3: ASSFVDRDNSPLH

J: TRBJ2-1
D: TRBD1
V: TRBV6-1
CDR3: AMTGTGVHNEQF

J: TRBJ2-3
D: TRBD2
V: TRBV5-4
CDR3: ASSLRTSGEDTQY

J: TRBJ2-1
D: TRBD2
V: TRBV28
CDR3: ASLAAGEQF

J: TRBJ2-3
D: .
V: TRBV6-6
CDR3: ASKWRATDTQY

J: TRBJ2-7
D: .
V: TRBV14
CDR3: ASSQWVGTASNEQY